The following is a T cell receptor (beta chain) sequence with its context. What it binds is not known. The authors ran a second PCR of roughly 6 to 12 cycles using a sample-barcoded 5' primer and a J-beta primer mix. A single record per CDR3 protein comes from TCRdb applying MiXCR to the 5' RACE reads. The sample consists of some 900,000 distinct CDR3 sequences, approximately 49% of them appearing once. The sample originates from a study of blood T cells in healthy people across ages. Study overall: Per every two T cells, about one barcoded beta molecule was captured by template switching.

Study conclusions and caveats: Per-million-T-cell TCR beta diversity fell roughly linearly with age.

Germline V gene sequence: CDR1 SGDLS, CDR2 YYNGEE. Between the trimmed V and J ends, which lost 0 bases and 4 bases, there was a span of 17 bases. The CDR3 length is 16 residues. The origin of this receptor is a man aged 30 to 45 in good health. The sample comprised blood. The rearrangement uses TRBV9 and TRBJ2-7; possibly TRBD1 for D (6 bases). CDR3: CASSVGTTDRLYEQYF. CDR3 DNA sequence: TGTGCCAGCAGCGTAGGGACGACCGACAGGCTTTACGAGCAGTACTTC.